This T cell receptor beta chain was identified during a study of Graves' ophthalmopathy and Graves' hyperthyroidism. Amplification of the TCR beta CDR3 regions used RNA transcripts (as template). The workflow started with a first-round RT-PCR run with HTBI primers and then moved on to a second-round multiplex PCR. TCRdb redid the calling of the multiplex PCR reads with MiXCR, one entry per CDR3 protein. The sample records 300,000 to 500,000 distinct CDR3 sequences, 15% to 19% being singletons. No progression to ophthalmopathy over 18 months defined stable hyperthyroidism. Patients were left out if they had other autoimmune diseases, uncontrolled infections, pregnancy or lactation. Broader study findings: Blood also contained most of the expanded thyroid clonotypes above 0.001 frequency.

This clonotype was recorded at least ten times. Its antigen is undetermined. The sequence was collected from a woman aged 18-29 years with stable Graves' hyperthyroidism. The material sequenced was peripheral blood.

The CDR3 region has the DNA TGTGCCAGCAGTGTTAACCCCAGATTCCGGGACGGAAGCTCTGGGGCCAACGTCCTGACTTTC. Protein product: CASSVNPRFRDGSSGANVLTF. The J gene is TRBJ2-6, the V gene TRBV2, with D possibly being TRBD1 or TRBD2 (5 bases each). Germline V CDR1 and CDR2: SNHLY, FYNNEI. Trimming removed 4 bases at V and 0 bases at J, with 25 bases between. CDR3 length: 21 residues.